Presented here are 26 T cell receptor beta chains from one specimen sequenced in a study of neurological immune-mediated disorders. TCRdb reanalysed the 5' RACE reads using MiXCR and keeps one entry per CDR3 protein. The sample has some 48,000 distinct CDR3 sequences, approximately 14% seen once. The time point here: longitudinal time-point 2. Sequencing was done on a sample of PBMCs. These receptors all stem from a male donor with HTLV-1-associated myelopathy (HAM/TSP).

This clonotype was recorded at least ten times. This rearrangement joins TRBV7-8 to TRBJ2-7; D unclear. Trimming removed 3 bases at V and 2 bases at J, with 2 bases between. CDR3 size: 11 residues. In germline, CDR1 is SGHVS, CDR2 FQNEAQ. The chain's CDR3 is CASSLTYEQYF. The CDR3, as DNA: TGTGCCAGCAGCTTGACCTACGAGCAGTACTTC.

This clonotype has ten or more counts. The CDR3 coding sequence is TGCAGCGTTGCCGACAGCAACAATCAGCCCCAGCATTTT. It specifies CSVADSNNQPQHF. The V gene is TRBV29-1, the J gene TRBJ1-5; TRBD1 is a possible D gene (5 bases). CDR1 and CDR2 from the germline V gene are SQVTM and ANQGSEA. V lost 4 bases and J lost 3, with 10 bases in between. The CDR3 is 13 residues long. Full variable domain (missing parts from reference TRBV29-1 and TRBJ1-5): SAVISQKPSRDICQRGTSLTIQCQVDSQVTMMFWYRQQPGQSLTLIATANQGSEATYESGFVIDKFPISRPNLTFSTLTVSNMSPEDSSIYLCSVADSNNQPQHFGDGTRLSIL.

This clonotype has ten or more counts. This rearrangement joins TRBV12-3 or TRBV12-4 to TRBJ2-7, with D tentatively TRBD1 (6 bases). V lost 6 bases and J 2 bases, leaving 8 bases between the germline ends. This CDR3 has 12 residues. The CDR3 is CASSRTAYEQYF. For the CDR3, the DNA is TGTGCCAGCAGCCGGACAGCCTACGAGCAGTACTTC.

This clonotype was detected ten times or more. This chain's CDR3 is CASSVTGGTEAFF. The CDR3, as DNA: TGTGCCAGCAGCGTAACAGGGGGAACTGAAGCTTTCTTT. The rearrangement uses TRBV7-2 and TRBJ1-1, with 8 bases identical to TRBD1. This CDR3 is 13 amino acids long. Trimming at V came to 5 bases and at J to 5 bases, leaving 4 bases not matched to a gene. The germline V gene has CDR1 SGHTA and CDR2 FQGNSA.

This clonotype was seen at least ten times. CDR3 sequence (DNA): TGTGCCAGCAGCGAATTAGCTACGCGAGAACACAGGGATCCGCAGTATTTT. Translated, it gives CASSELATREHRDPQYF. The J gene is TRBJ2-3, the V gene TRBV7-2, with D tentatively TRBD1 (6 bases). This CDR3 comprises 17 residues. Germline V gene lookup returns CDR1 SGHTA and CDR2 FQGNSA. The ends were cut back, 5 bases at V and 10 bases at J, with 28 bases in the middle.

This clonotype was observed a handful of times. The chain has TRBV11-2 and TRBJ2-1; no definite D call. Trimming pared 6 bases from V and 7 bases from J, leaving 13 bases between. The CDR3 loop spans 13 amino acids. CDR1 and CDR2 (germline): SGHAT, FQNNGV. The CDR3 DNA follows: TGTGCCAGCAGTGGGAACGTTGGAAATGAGCAGTTCTTC. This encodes CASSGNVGNEQFF.

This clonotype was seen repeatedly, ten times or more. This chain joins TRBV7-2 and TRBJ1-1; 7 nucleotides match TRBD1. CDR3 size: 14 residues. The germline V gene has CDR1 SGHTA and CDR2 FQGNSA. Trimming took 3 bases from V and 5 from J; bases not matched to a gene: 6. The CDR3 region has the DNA TGTGCCAGCAGCTTTCGACAGGGAAGGACTGAAGCTTTCTTT. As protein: CASSFRQGRTEAFF.

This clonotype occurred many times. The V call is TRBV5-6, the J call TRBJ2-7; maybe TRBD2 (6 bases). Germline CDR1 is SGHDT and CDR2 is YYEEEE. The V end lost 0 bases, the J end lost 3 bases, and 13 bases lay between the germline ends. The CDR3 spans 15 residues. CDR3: CASSLVAGTLYEQYF. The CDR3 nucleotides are TGTGCCAGCAGCTTGGTTGCGGGGACCCTCTACGAGCAGTACTTC.

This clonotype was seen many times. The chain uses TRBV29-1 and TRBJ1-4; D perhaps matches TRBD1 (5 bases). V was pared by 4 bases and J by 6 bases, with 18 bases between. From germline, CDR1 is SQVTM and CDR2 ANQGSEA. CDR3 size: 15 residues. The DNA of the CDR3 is TGCAGCGTTGCCCTAGTAGTGGGACCTGATGAAAAACTGTTTTTT. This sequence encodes CSVALVVGPDEKLFF. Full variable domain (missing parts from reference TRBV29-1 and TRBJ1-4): SAVISQKPSRDICQRGTSLTIQCQVDSQVTMMFWYRQQPGQSLTLIATANQGSEATYESGFVIDKFPISRPNLTFSTLTVSNMSPEDSSIYLCSVALVVGPDEKLFFGSGTQLSVL.

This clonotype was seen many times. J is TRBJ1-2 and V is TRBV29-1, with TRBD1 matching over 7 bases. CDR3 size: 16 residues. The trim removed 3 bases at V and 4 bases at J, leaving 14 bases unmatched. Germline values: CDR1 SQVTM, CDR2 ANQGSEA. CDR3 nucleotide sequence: TGCAGCGTTGAGCATGAGGGGGCCGCAATCCCCTATGGCTACACCTTC. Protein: CSVEHEGAAIPYGYTF. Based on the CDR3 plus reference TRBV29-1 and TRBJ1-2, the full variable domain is SAVISQKPSRDICQRGTSLTIQCQVDSQVTMMFWYRQQPGQSLTLIATANQGSEATYESGFVIDKFPISRPNLTFSTLTVSNMSPEDSSIYLCSVEHEGAAIPYGYTFGSGTRLTVV.

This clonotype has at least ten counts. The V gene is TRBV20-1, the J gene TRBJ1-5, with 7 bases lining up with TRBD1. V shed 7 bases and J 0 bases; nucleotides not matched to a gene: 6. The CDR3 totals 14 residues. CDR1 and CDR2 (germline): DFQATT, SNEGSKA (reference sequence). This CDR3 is CSVPGQNSNQPQHF. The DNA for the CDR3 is TGCAGTGTCCCGGGACAGAATAGCAATCAGCCCCAGCATTTT.

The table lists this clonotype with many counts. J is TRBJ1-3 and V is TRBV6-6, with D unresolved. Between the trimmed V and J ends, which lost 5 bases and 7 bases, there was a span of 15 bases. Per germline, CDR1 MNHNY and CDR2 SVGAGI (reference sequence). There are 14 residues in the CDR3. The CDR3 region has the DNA TGTGCCAGCAGTCCCCCATACGGTACCAACACCATATATTTT. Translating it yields CASSPPYGTNTIYF.

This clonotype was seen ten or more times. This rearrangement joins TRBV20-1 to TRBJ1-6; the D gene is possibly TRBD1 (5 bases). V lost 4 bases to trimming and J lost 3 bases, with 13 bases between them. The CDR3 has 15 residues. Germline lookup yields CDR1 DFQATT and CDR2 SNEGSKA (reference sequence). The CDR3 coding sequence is TGCAGTGCTATACCGGGGGATGACTATAATTCACCCCTCCACTTT. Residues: CSAIPGDDYNSPLHF.

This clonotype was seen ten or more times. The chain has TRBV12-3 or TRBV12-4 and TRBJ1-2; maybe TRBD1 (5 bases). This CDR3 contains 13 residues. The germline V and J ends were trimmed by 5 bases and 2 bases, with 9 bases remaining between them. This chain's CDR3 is CASSPQVNYGYTF. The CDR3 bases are TGTGCCAGCAGTCCACAGGTCAACTATGGCTACACCTTC.

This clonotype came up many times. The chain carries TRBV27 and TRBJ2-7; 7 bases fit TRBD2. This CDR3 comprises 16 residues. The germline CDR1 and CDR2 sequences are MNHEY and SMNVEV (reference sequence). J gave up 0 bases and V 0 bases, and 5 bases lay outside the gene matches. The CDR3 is CASSLSGLADSYEQYF. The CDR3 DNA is TGTGCCAGCAGTTTATCAGGGCTAGCGGACTCCTACGAGCAGTACTTC.

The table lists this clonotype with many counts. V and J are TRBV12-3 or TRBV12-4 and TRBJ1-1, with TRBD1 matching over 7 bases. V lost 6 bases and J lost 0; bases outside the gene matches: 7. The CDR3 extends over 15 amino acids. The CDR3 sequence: CASRAGQYMNTEAFF. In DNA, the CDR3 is TGTGCCAGCAGGGCGGGACAGTACATGAACACTGAAGCTTTCTTT.

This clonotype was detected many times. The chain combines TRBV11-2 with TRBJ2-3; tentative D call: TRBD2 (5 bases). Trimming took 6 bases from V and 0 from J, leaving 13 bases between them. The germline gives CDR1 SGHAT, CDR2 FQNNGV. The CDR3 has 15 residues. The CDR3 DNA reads TGTGCCAGCAGGGTTGACTACTATAGCACAGATACGCAGTATTTT. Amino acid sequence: CASRVDYYSTDTQYF.

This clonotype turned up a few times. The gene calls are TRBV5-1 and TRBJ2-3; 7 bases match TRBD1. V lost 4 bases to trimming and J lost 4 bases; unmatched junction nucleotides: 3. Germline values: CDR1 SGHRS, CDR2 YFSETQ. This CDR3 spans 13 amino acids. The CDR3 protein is CASSDQGADTQYF. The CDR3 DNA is TGCGCCAGCAGCGATCAGGGGGCAGATACGCAGTATTTT.

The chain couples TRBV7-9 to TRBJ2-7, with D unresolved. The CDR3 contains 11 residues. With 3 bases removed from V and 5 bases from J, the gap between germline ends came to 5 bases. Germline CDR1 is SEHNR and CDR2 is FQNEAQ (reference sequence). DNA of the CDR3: TGTGCCAGCAGCTTGGTTGACGAGCAGTACTTC. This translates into CASSLVDEQYF.

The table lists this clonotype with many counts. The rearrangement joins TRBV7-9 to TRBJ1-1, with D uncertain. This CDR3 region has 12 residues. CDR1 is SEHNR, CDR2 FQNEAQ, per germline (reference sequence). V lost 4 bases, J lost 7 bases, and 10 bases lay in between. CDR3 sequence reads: CASSSLGGEAFF. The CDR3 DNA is TGTGCCAGCAGCTCGCTAGGTGGTGAAGCTTTCTTT.

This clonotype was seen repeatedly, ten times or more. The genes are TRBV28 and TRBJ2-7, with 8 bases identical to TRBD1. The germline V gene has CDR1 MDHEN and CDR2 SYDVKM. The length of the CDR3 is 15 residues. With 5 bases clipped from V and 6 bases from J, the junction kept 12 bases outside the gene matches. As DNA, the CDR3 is TGTGCCAGCAGTGCCTCCGGGACAGGAACGAGCGAGCAGTACTTC. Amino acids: CASSASGTGTSEQYF.

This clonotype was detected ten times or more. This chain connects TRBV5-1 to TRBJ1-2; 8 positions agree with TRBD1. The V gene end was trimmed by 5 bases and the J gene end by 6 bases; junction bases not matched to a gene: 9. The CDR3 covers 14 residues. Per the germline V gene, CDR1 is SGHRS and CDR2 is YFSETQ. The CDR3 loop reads CASRLTTGVDGYTF. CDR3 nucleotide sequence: TGCGCCAGCAGACTAACGACAGGGGTAGATGGCTACACCTTC.

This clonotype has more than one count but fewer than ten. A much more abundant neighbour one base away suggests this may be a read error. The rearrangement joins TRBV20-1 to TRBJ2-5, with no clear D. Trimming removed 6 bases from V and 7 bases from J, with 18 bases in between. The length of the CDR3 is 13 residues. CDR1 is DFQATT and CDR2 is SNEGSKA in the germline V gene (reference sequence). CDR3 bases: TGCAGTGCGAAGAGTGGCTGGGCCAGGACCCAGTACTTC. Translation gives CSAKSGWARTQYF.

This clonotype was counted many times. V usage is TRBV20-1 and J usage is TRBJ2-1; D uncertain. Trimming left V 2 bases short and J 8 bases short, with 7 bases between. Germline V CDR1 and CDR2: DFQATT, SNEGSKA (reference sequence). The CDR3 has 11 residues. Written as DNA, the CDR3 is TGCAGTGCTAGATTCGGGTATGAGCAGTTCTTC. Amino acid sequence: CSARFGYEQFF.

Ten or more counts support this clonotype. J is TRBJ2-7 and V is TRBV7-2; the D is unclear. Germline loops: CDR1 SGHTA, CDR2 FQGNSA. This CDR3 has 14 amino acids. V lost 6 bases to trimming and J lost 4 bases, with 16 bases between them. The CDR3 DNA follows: TGTGCCAGCAGTCCTAACGGTCTACCTTACGAGCAGTACTTC. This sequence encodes CASSPNGLPYEQYF. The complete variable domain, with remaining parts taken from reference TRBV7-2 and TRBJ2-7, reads GAGVSQSPSNKVTEKGKDVELRCDPISGHTALYWYRQSLGQGLEFLIYFQGNSAPDKSGLPSDRFSAERTGGSVSTLTIQRTQQEDSAVYLCASSPNGLPYEQYFGPGTRLTVT.

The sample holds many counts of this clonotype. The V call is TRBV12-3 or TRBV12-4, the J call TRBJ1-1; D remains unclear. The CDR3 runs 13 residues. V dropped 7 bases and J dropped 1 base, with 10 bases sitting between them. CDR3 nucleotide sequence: TGTGCCAGCAAACTGGACTGGAACACTGAAGCTTTCTTT. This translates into CASKLDWNTEAFF.